Detailed here is one TCR beta chain. V was shortened by 0 bases and J by 2 bases, with 10 bases between the two germline ends. Germline V gene data show CDR1 as SGHAT and CDR2 as FQNNGV. The CDR3 covers 15 residues. This specimen belongs to a study of OX40 agonist ivuxolimab in advanced cancers. Produced via immunoSEQ multiplex PCR; TCRdb's table is partial and in-frame only. The sample lists 69,000 or so clones; about 91% were seen once. The material was CD4+ or CD8+ T cells sorted from blood, obtained in a trial of the OX40 agonist ivuxolimab. This TCR was recovered from an adult with an advanced solid tumor such as melanoma, head and neck, liver or kidney cancer. The rearrangement joins TRBV11-2 to TRBJ1-1; D is unresolved. This CDR3 is CASSLEGGVNTEAFF. The CDR3 DNA follows: TGTGCCAGCAGCTTAGAAGGCGGGGTCAACACTGAAGCTTTCTTT. Full variable domain (rest looked up from reference TRBV11-2 and TRBJ1-1): EAGVAQSPRYKIIEKRQSVAFWCNPISGHATLYWYQQILGQGPKLLIQFQNNGVVDDSQLPKDRFSAERLKGVDSTLKIQPAKLEDSAVYLCASSLEGGVNTEAFFGQGTRLTVV.